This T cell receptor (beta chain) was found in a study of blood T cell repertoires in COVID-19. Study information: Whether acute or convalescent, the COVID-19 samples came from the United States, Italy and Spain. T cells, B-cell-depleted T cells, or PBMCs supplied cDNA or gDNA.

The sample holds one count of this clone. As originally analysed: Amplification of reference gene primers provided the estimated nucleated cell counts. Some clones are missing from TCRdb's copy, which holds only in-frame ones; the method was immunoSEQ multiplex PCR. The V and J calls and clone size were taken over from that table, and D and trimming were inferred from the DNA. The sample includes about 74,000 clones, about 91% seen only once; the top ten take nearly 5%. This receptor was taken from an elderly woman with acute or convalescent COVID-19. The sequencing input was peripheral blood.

The CDR3 DNA sequence: TGTGCCAGCAGCTTGGGGGGGGTCGGCTACGAGCAGTACTTC. Amino acids: CASSLGGVGYEQYF. The chain is built from TRBV5-4 and TRBJ2-7, with TRBD2 as a possible D gene (6 bases). The CDR3 contains 14 residues. The germline CDR1 and CDR2 sequences are SGHNT and YYREEE (reference sequence). V lost 0 bases to trimming and J lost 3 bases, with 10 bases between them.